Detailed here is one T cell receptor beta chain. Germline lookup yields CDR1 MNHEY and CDR2 SVGAGI. The CDR3 has 15 amino acids. V lost 8 bases and J 0 bases, leaving 16 bases between the germline ends. This specimen belongs to a study of blood T cell repertoires in COVID-19. Study-wide context: The samples span acute and convalescent COVID-19 from the United States, Italy and Spain. In each case, the material was cDNA or gDNA derived from T cells, B-cell-depleted T cells, or PBMCs.

As processed by the authors: Amplifying reference gene primers gave estimates of nucleated cell counts. Clones were read by immunoSEQ multiplex PCR, and TCRdb kept only the in-frame ones, dropping some. The DNA gave D and trimming, while V, J and clone size come from that table. The profile shows fewer than 200,000 clones, 60% to 80% of them singletons. The sequenced material came from peripheral blood. The J gene is TRBJ1-1, the V gene TRBV6-5; perhaps TRBD1 as D (6 bases). The TCR sequence derives from a woman aged 65 to 85 with acute or convalescent COVID-19. In DNA form, the CDR3 reads TGTGCCAGCCAGTGGAGGGGGGGCATGAACACTGAAGCTTTCTTT. Its protein product is CASQWRGGMNTEAFF.